This T cell receptor (beta chain) was sequenced in a study of PD-1 blockade in classical Hodgkin lymphoma. The CDR3 extends over 15 amino acids. Germline V gene sequence: CDR1 SGHDT, CDR2 YYEEEE. The V end lost 3 bases, the J end lost 3 bases, and 15 bases lay between the germline ends. Using immunoSEQ multiplex PCR, the repertoire was profiled, and TCRdb retains in-frame clones only, with some absent. The sample lists some 30,000 clones; about two thirds were seen once. Every patient had relapsed following autologous stem cell transplantation, and cohorts differed in brentuximab vedotin exposure. About this clone itself: Its antigen is not identified.

Study outcomes and limitations: When nivolumab was started under 1 year after ASCT, patients were excluded. Reports described newly diagnosed patients as having lower baseline TCR diversity than healthy donors.

The sample consisted of peripheral blood mononuclear cells (PBMCs), taken before the second cycle of nivolumab. J is TRBJ2-5 and V is TRBV5-6, with D possibly matching TRBD2 (5 bases). The TCR comes from a human donor with classical Hodgkin lymphoma. CDR3 region: CASSSGRGVEETQYF. The CDR3, as DNA: TGTGCCAGCAGCTCGGGGAGAGGCGTTGAAGAGACCCAGTACTTC.